Below are 8 T cell receptor beta chains sequenced from a single sample in a study of CD8+ T cells in alopecia areata. RNA extraction and reverse transcription yielded cDNA as sequencing template. Libraries were prepared by immunoSEQ multiplex PCR; TCRdb keeps only in-frame clonotypes and omits some of them. The sample lists 150,000 to 200,000 clones, roughly 60% seen once, with about 0.94% in the top ten. Treatment in this sample: oral pan-JAK inhibitor, 5-10 mg twice daily. Sample: CD4+ T cells sorted from blood, taken at week 24, from a patient treated with tofacitinib. Receptors were obtained from a human donor with alopecia areata.

V and J are TRBV18 and TRBJ2-4; D gene ambiguous. Trimming took 4 bases from V and 2 from J, leaving 9 bases between them. CDR3 length: 14 amino acids. Germline CDR1 KGHSH, CDR2 LQKENI. The CDR3 DNA reads as TGTGCCAGCTCACTTCAGGCGCCCAAAAACATTCAGTACTTC. Residues: CASSLQAPKNIQYF.

This chain connects TRBV9 to TRBJ2-3, with 8 bases that match TRBD1. Germline CDR1 is SGDLS and CDR2 is YYNGEE. After removal of 3 bases from V and 3 bases from J, the junction contained 3 bases not matched to a gene. The CDR3 loop spans 14 amino acids. DNA for the CDR3: TGTGCCAGCAGCGCGGGACAGGCGACAGATACGCAGTATTTT. It encodes CASSAGQATDTQYF.

The chain combines TRBV4-3 with TRBJ2-1; D remains ambiguous. V was cut by 1 base and J by 10 bases, with 8 bases left in between. Germline CDR1 and CDR2: LGHNA and YSLEER. This CDR3 contains 12 residues. CDR3 sequence: CASSQAQREQFF. Written as DNA, the CDR3 is TGCGCCAGCAGCCAAGCCCAGCGAGAGCAGTTCTTC.

The CDR3 loop is CASGIADTQYF. As DNA, the CDR3 is TGTGCCAGCGGGATCGCAGATACGCAGTATTTT. J is TRBJ2-3 and V is TRBV11-3; D is uncertain. Germline V gene data show CDR1 as SGHNT and CDR2 as YENEEA. V was pared by 8 bases and J by 4 bases, with 7 bases between. This CDR3 has 11 residues.

The rearrangement links TRBV11-2 to TRBJ2-2; a possible D gene is TRBD1 (6 bases). The V gene's germline CDR1 is SGHAT and CDR2 FQNNGV. V was pared by 1 base and J by 6 bases, with 6 bases between. This CDR3 comprises 13 residues. CDR3 residues: CASSLGQAGELFF. CDR3 coding DNA: TGTGCCAGCAGCTTAGGACAGGCCGGGGAGCTGTTTTTT.

This clone was observed once. The chain has TRBV6-5 and TRBJ2-2; D is unresolved. In germline, CDR1 is MNHEY, CDR2 SVGAGI. The CDR3 is 15 amino acids. V was pared by 4 bases and J by 5 bases, with 14 bases between. The CDR3 DNA follows: TGTGCCAGCAGTTCCGGCCCCCTCAGTACCGGGGAGCTGTTTTTT. It encodes CASSSGPLSTGELFF.

The chain uses TRBV6-5 and TRBJ1-6; maybe TRBD1 (5 bases). This CDR3 contains 13 residues. Per germline, CDR1 MNHEY and CDR2 SVGAGI. V was shortened by 5 bases and J by 7 bases, with 9 bases between the two germline ends. The DNA for the CDR3 is TGTGCCAGCAGTCTTAGACAGAATTCACCCCTCCACTTT. Amino acid sequence: CASSLRQNSPLHF.

This sequence joins TRBV7-2 and TRBJ1-5, with D unclear. Germline CDR1 reads SGHTA; CDR2 reads FQGNSA. Trimming took off 8 bases at V and 5 bases at J, with 13 bases between the two ends. The CDR3 has 13 residues. This chain's CDR3 is CASGPRGDQPQHF. The CDR3 DNA sequence: TGTGCCAGCGGTCCAAGAGGTGATCAGCCCCAGCATTTT.